This TCR beta chain is from a study of PD-L1 blockade in urothelial cancer. Looking at the study overall: Patients started atezolizumab around 2014, 1,200 mg intravenously every 3 weeks. Counts from blood samples showed a median of 141,255 T cells.

Time point reported: pretreatment peripheral blood. Samples spanned pretreatment and treatment, with 1 to 8 time points per patient. Here immunoSEQ multiplex PCR was the method, and the copy in TCRdb shows in-frame clones only, minus some. The sample includes approximately 71,000 clones, roughly 89% seen only once; the top ten take roughly 8.3%. Germline loops: CDR1 WSHSY, CDR2 SAAADI. The CDR3 runs to 14 residues. The V gene end was trimmed by 10 bases and the J gene end by 0 bases; junction bases not matched to a gene: 8. The chain joins TRBV10-2 to TRBJ2-7; 8 bases fit TRBD1. The clonotype originates from a woman aged 65 to 85 with urothelial cancer. The sample consisted of PBMCs, taken around atezolizumab (anti-PD-L1) treatment. The CDR3 is CATRGQGASYEQYF. Written as DNA, the CDR3 is TGCGCCACCCGCGGGCAGGGGGCCTCCTACGAGCAGTACTTC.